The TCR beta chain described here comes from a study of STAT3 mutations in large granular lymphocyte leukemia. General study findings and limits: Every T-cell large granular lymphocyte leukemia patient had at least one immunodominant TCR beta clonotype. In about 30% of the 18 patients, new TCR clonotypes emerged after therapy.

Germline V gene data show CDR1 as MDHEN and CDR2 as SYDVKM. The CDR3 is 14 amino acids. Trimming pared 4 bases from V and 7 bases from J, leaving 14 bases between. As concerns this clone: As yet, its antigen is unknown.

Produced via immunoSEQ multiplex PCR; TCRdb's table is partial and in-frame only. The sample holds more than 15,000 clones, about nine tenths seen once. The chain couples TRBV28 to TRBJ1-5; weak D call: TRBD1 (5 bases). The sample comprised peripheral blood mononuclear cells. This clonotype originated in a man between 60 and 75 years old with T-cell large granular lymphocyte leukemia. Some clones in this sample may be carry-over from other donors' samples. Here the CDR3 reads CASSSPGWNQPQHF. CDR3 DNA: TGTGCCAGCAGTTCTCCAGGGTGGAACCAGCCCCAGCATTTT.